These T cell receptor beta chains were read from a single sample in a study of cytomegalovirus exposure and HLA in healthy donors. Data came from immunoSEQ multiplex PCR; TCRdb stores just in-frame clones and leaves some out. The table has a few hundred thousand clones, 70% to 80% seen once; the top ten hold roughly 2.6%. Sequencing was performed on PBMCs. The receptors stem from a woman aged 60-70 years in good health and CMV-seropositive. The CDR3 runs from the conserved cysteine through the conserved F or W. Each record gives: D gene, J gene, clone size, V gene, CDR3 protein, CDR3 DNA. The D gene is left open where the match is weak. For some rows the clone size is stated as once, few or many, or as a class when expanded; others skip it.

TRBD1 | TRBJ2-5 | few | TRBV2 | CASSELSTGGLGETQYF | TGTGCCAGCAGTGAATTATCGACAGGGGGATTGGGAGAGACCCAGTACTTC
NA | TRBJ1-3 | NA | TRBV7-2 | CASSSADTIYF | TGTGCCAGCAGCTCTGCAGACACCATATATTTT
NA | TRBJ2-3 | NA | TRBV4-1 | CASSQEVAATDTQYF | TGCGCCAGCAGCCAAGAGGTAGCGGCTACAGATACGCAGTATTTT
NA | TRBJ1-2 | NA | TRBV13 | CASSLHPGYYGYTF | TGTGCCAGCAGCTTACATCCAGGCTACTATGGCTACACCTTC
TRBD2 | TRBJ2-7 | NA | TRBV5-1 | CASGTSGANEQYF | TGCGCCAGCGGGACTAGCGGGGCTAACGAGCAGTACTTC
TRBD1 | TRBJ1-4 | NA | TRBV2 | CASSLSGGQLFF | TGTGCCAGCAGCCTATCAGGGGGACAGCTGTTTTTT
NA | TRBJ1-3 | few | TRBV28 | CGAGITDTIYF | TGTGGCGCAGGAATTACAGACACCATATATTTT
NA | TRBJ1-5 | NA | TRBV6-1 | CASSNRINQPQHF | TGTGCCAGCAGCAACAGGATCAATCAGCCCCAGCATTTT
TRBD2 | TRBJ2-1 | NA | TRBV28 | CASSGPGLAGPTYNEQFF | TGTGCCAGCAGTGGCCCGGGACTAGCGGGACCCACGTACAATGAGCAGTTCTTC
TRBD1 | TRBJ2-2 | few | TRBV9 | CASSPGQGSGELFF | TGTGCCAGCAGCCCGGGACAGGGGAGCGGGGAGCTGTTTTTT
NA | TRBJ1-5 | NA | TRBV10-3 | CAIRQVGQPQHF | TGTGCCATCAGACAGGTTGGGCAGCCCCAGCATTTT
TRBD1 | TRBJ1-2 | NA | TRBV5-1 | CASSDPKPGTGQYGYTF | TGCGCCAGCAGCGACCCAAAGCCCGGGACAGGGCAGTATGGCTACACCTTC
NA | TRBJ2-7 | NA | TRBV5-4 | CASSPSSDSYEQYF | TGTGCCAGCAGCCCATCATCGGACTCCTACGAGCAGTACTTC
TRBD1 | TRBJ1-2 | few | TRBV2 | CASSGQGRNYGYTF | TGTGCCAGCAGTGGACAGGGGAGAAACTATGGCTACACCTTC
TRBD2 | TRBJ2-7 | once | TRBV7-9 | CSSSQGRASGSYEQYF | TGTTCCAGCAGTCAGGGGAGGGCTAGCGGGAGTTACGAGCAGTACTTC